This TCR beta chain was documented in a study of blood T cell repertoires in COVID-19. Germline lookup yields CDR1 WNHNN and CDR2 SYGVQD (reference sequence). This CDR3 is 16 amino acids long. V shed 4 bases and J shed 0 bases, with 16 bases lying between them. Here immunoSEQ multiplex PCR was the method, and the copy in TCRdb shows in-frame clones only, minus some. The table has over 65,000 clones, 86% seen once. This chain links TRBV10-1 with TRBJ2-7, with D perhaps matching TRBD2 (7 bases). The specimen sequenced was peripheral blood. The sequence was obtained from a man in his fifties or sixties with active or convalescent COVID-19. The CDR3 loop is CASSGGDGGLSYEQYF. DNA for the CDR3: TGCGCCAGCAGTGGTGGTGACGGGGGGCTCTCCTACGAGCAGTACTTC.